The 25 T cell receptor beta chains below come from one sample, sequenced in a study of blood T cell repertoires in COVID-19. Assay: immunoSEQ multiplex PCR; the TCRdb copy retains only in-frame clones and omits some. This table holds tens of thousands of clones, 75% to 85% found once. What was sequenced was peripheral blood. The receptors stem from a human donor in a cohort sampled during active COVID-19.

The gene calls are TRBV29-1 and TRBJ2-7; tentative D call: TRBD1 (5 bases). V was trimmed by 6 bases and J by 5 bases, leaving 14 bases between them. The germline V gene encodes CDR1 SQVTM and CDR2 ANQGSEA. This CDR3 is built from 12 residues. The CDR3 DNA reads as TGCAGCGTGTCAGGGATTCCCCACGAGCAGTACTTC. Translation gives CSVSGIPHEQYF.

The rearrangement joins TRBV5-1 to TRBJ2-4; no reliable D call. The CDR3 sequence is 14 residues long. Trimming shortened V by 2 bases and J by 1 base, and 7 bases separated the two germline ends. Germline CDR1 is SGHRS and CDR2 is YFSETQ. The CDR3 region has the DNA TGCGCCAGCAGCTTAGCCCCGGCCAAAAACATTCAGTACTTC. Its protein is CASSLAPAKNIQYF. Full variable domain (remainder filled in from reference TRBV5-1 and TRBJ2-4): KAGVTQTPRYLIKTRGQQVTLSCSPISGHRSVSWYQQTPGQGLQFLFEYFSETQRNKGNFPGRFSGRQFSNSRSEMNVSTLELGDSALYLCASSLAPAKNIQYFGAGTRLSVL.

The rearrangement links TRBV3-1 (or the pseudogene TRBV3-2) to TRBJ2-2; D is possibly TRBD2 (5 bases). The CDR3 is made up of 15 amino acids. Germline-derived CDR1 and CDR2 are LGHDT and YNNKEL (reference sequence). Trimming removed 1 base at V and 0 bases at J, with 6 bases between. The CDR3 DNA reads TGTGCCAGCAGCCAAGGGCGGGCGAACACCGGGGAGCTGTTTTTT. Its protein product is CASSQGRANTGELFF.

The CDR3 sequence is CASSISGTSGPEQFF. The CDR3 nucleotides are TGTGCCAGCAGCATTAGCGGGACTAGCGGGCCTGAGCAGTTCTTC. J is TRBJ2-1 and V is TRBV11-3; TRBD2 aligns across 12 bases. CDR3 length: 15 amino acids. Germline assignment: CDR1 SGHNT and CDR2 YENEEA. V dropped 5 bases and J dropped 9; count of bases not matched to a gene: 8.

This clone has just a few counts. The genes are TRBV6-5 and TRBJ1-4; a possible D gene is TRBD1 (6 bases). CDR3 length: 13 amino acids. Looked up from germline, CDR1 is MNHEY and CDR2 is SVGAGI. Between the trimmed V and J ends, which lost 5 bases and 9 bases, there was a span of 13 bases. The CDR3 reads CASSRGQGKKLFF. In DNA form, the CDR3 reads TGTGCCAGCAGTAGGGGCCAGGGGAAAAAACTGTTTTTT.

V gene TRBV11-2 combines with J gene TRBJ2-7, with 7 positions matching TRBD1. The CDR3 loop spans 15 amino acids. With 0 bases clipped from V and 0 bases from J, the junction kept 2 bases outside the gene matches. CDR1 is SGHAT, CDR2 FQNNGV, per germline. The CDR3, as DNA: TGTGCCAGCAGCTTAGACCGACAGGGCTCCTACGAGCAGTACTTC. This gives the protein CASSLDRQGSYEQYF.

V usage is TRBV2 and J usage is TRBJ2-7; TRBD2 matches 7 bases. Looked up from germline, CDR1 is SNHLY and CDR2 is FYNNEI. The CDR3 totals 15 residues. The trim removed 2 bases at V and 4 bases at J, leaving 8 bases unmatched. The CDR3 nucleotides read TGTGCCAGCAGTGAAAGGGCTAGCGGAAGGTACGAGCAGTACTTC. It specifies CASSERASGRYEQYF.

V gene TRBV6-2 or TRBV6-3 combines with J gene TRBJ1-5; maybe TRBD1 (5 bases). This CDR3 has 17 residues. V was shortened by 3 bases and J by 1 base, with 16 bases between the two germline ends. Germline CDR1 and CDR2: MNHEY and SVGEGT. In DNA form, the CDR3 reads TGTGCCAGCAGTTATGCTACAGGTAGTAGGAGCAATCAGCCCCAGCATTTT. As protein: CASSYATGSRSNQPQHF.

The chain employs TRBV6-6 and TRBJ2-4; no clear D. This CDR3 region has 15 residues. In germline, CDR1 is MNHNY, CDR2 SVGAGI (reference sequence). The germline V and J ends were trimmed by 7 bases and 0 bases, with 13 bases remaining between them. The CDR3 here is CASNGENVAKNIQYF. Written as DNA, the CDR3 is TGTGCCAGCAACGGAGAAAACGTAGCCAAAAACATTCAGTACTTC.

This rearrangement joins TRBV7-2 to TRBJ1-6; 9 nucleotides agree with TRBD1. V lost 4 bases and J lost 11; bases outside the gene matches: 12. CDR3 length: 16 residues. In germline, CDR1 is SGHTA, CDR2 FQGNSA. This chain's CDR3 is CASSSGTGSEVTPLHF. CDR3 DNA: TGTGCCAGCAGCTCCGGGACAGGGAGCGAGGTAACACCCCTCCACTTT.

This CDR3 is CASSFARREQYF. The DNA of the CDR3 is TGTGCCAGCAGTTTCGCCAGGCGCGAGCAGTACTTC. This sequence joins TRBV28 and TRBJ2-7; D is uncertain. The CDR3 is made up of 12 amino acids. CDR1 and CDR2 (germline): MDHEN, SYDVKM. Trimming stripped 3 bases from V and 6 bases from J, with 9 bases between.

V usage is TRBV5-1 and J usage is TRBJ2-5; 7 bases agree with TRBD2. The CDR3 spans 14 residues. Germline V gene sequence: CDR1 SGHRS, CDR2 YFSETQ. V was pared by 1 base and J by 2 bases, with 2 bases of the junction left unmatched. The CDR3 sequence is CASSLLGGQETQYF. The CDR3 DNA reads as TGCGCCAGCAGCTTGCTGGGGGGGCAAGAGACCCAGTACTTC.

This chain joins TRBV5-1 and TRBJ2-3, with TRBD2 matching 14 bases. Unmatched junction bases numbered 9, after V lost 5 bases and J lost 4 bases. Germline lookup yields CDR1 SGHRS and CDR2 YFSETQ. CDR3 length equals 17 residues. The CDR3 spells CASRPGLAGVEADTQYF. In nucleotides, the CDR3 is TGCGCCAGCAGGCCGGGACTAGCGGGAGTGGAGGCAGATACGCAGTATTTT.

Remarks on this clone: This sample also contains other DNA sequences that code for the same CDR3. This rearrangement joins TRBV19 to TRBJ1-2, with 7 bases lining up with TRBD1. V lost 3 bases to trimming and J lost 4 bases; unmatched junction nucleotides: 8. The CDR3 extends over 15 amino acids. CDR1 is LNHDA, CDR2 SQIVND, per germline (reference sequence). CDR3 nucleotide sequence: TGTGCCAGTAGTATGGACAGGAGGATCGTCTATGGCTACACCTTC. It yields the protein CASSMDRRIVYGYTF.

The rearrangement uses TRBV5-1 and TRBJ2-3; TRBD2 agrees at 7 bases. Germline V gives CDR1 SGHRS, CDR2 YFSETQ. After removal of 4 bases from V and 4 bases from J, the junction contained 6 bases not matched to a gene. The CDR3 runs to 14 residues. This CDR3 reads CASSPTSASDTQYF. Written as DNA, the CDR3 is TGCGCCAGCAGCCCTACTAGCGCCTCAGATACGCAGTATTTT.

This chain connects TRBV13 to TRBJ2-4, with 10 bases that match TRBD2. The trim removed 5 bases at V and 0 bases at J, leaving 1 base unmatched. CDR1 is PRHDT and CDR2 is FYEKMQ in the germline V gene (reference sequence). The CDR3 runs to 15 residues. The CDR3 sequence: CASSLAGEAKNIQYF. The CDR3 DNA sequence: TGTGCCAGCAGCCTAGCGGGAGAAGCCAAAAACATTCAGTACTTC.

This sequence joins TRBV11-2 and TRBJ2-7; 7 bases are shared with TRBD2. CDR1 SGHAT and CDR2 FQNNGV come from the germline V gene. The CDR3 loop spans 14 amino acids. The ends lost 5 bases at V and 0 bases at J; junction bases unmatched: 4. The CDR3 sequence is CASSPLAASYEQYF. CDR3 in DNA: TGTGCCAGCAGCCCCCTAGCGGCCTCCTACGAGCAGTACTTC.

This chain connects TRBV7-6 to TRBJ2-7; 7 bases are a match to TRBD1. This CDR3 has 13 amino acids. Germline V gives CDR1 SGHVS, CDR2 FNYEAQ. The V gene end was trimmed by 5 bases and the J gene end by 3 bases; junction bases not matched to a gene: 4. CDR3 amino acids: CASSTGQHYEQYF. CDR3 DNA sequence: TGTGCCAGCAGCACGGGACAGCACTACGAGCAGTACTTC.

V usage is TRBV11-2 and J usage is TRBJ1-1; D may be TRBD1 (5 bases). Trimming pared 6 bases from V and 3 bases from J, leaving 26 bases between. This CDR3 comprises 18 residues. Germline CDR1 SGHAT, CDR2 FQNNGV. CDR3 bases: TGTGCCAGCAGTCGGAGTTCGGACATCTCAATGGGTTACACTGAAGCTTTCTTT. This gives the protein CASSRSSDISMGYTEAFF.

The chain has TRBV7-6 and TRBJ2-1; no reliable D call. With 3 bases removed from V and 8 bases from J, the gap between germline ends came to 11 bases. This CDR3 has 13 residues. The germline gives CDR1 SGHVS, CDR2 FNYEAQ. The CDR3 nucleotides read TGTGCCAGCAGCTTGTCCCAGGTCCATGAGCAGTTCTTC. It yields the protein CASSLSQVHEQFF. The complete variable domain, with remaining parts taken from reference TRBV7-6 and TRBJ2-1, reads GAGVSQSPRYKVTKRGQDVALRCDPISGHVSLYWYRQALGQGPEFLTYFNYEAQQDKSGLPNDRFSAERPEGSISTLTIQRTEQRDSAMYRCASSLSQVHEQFFGPGTRLTVL.

This chain uses TRBV9 with TRBJ2-6, with D possibly TRBD1 on 5 matching bases. Germline V gene lookup returns CDR1 SGDLS and CDR2 YYNGEE. This CDR3 has 17 amino acids. Trimming stripped 2 bases from V and 4 bases from J, with 16 bases between. The CDR3 here is CASSVAGQSMGANVLTF. CDR3 bases: TGTGCCAGCAGCGTGGCAGGGCAATCTATGGGGGCCAACGTCCTGACTTTC.

The chain uses TRBV11-2 and TRBJ2-7; 10 bases agree with TRBD2. Germline V lookup: CDR1 SGHAT, CDR2 FQNNGV. The CDR3 extends over 18 amino acids. J lost 0 bases, V lost 5 bases, and 13 bases had no gene match. CDR3 coding DNA: TGTGCCAGCAGCCCCTGGGAAGGACTAGCGGAAAGCTCCTACGAGCAGTACTTC. This sequence encodes CASSPWEGLAESSYEQYF.

The J gene is TRBJ2-1, the V gene TRBV27, with 7 positions matching TRBD1. The CDR3 is 13 residues long. Germline values: CDR1 MNHEY, CDR2 SMNVEV (reference sequence). The J segment lost 8 bases and the V segment lost 6 bases, leaving 7 bases of the junction unmatched. CDR3 in DNA: TGTGCCAGCAGACCAGACAGGGCGGATGAGCAGTTCTTC. Translated: CASRPDRADEQFF.

The rearrangement joins TRBV7-6 to TRBJ1-4, with 7 bases fitting TRBD1. J was trimmed by 5 bases and V by 5 bases; bases with no gene match: 8. CDR1 is SGHVS, CDR2 FNYEAQ, per germline. This CDR3 spans 15 amino acids. In DNA, the CDR3 is TGTGCCAGCAGCCGTGGGACAGCAGCAAATGAAAAACTGTTTTTT. Translating gives CASSRGTAANEKLFF.

The chain uses TRBV19 and TRBJ2-3; 10 nucleotides agree with TRBD1. The V and J ends lost 9 bases and 1 base, in that order; junction bases with no gene match: 4. This CDR3 has 14 amino acids. CDR1 is LNHDA, CDR2 SQIVND, per germline (reference sequence). CDR3 sequence reads: CASIDRGRTDTQYF. The CDR3 bases are TGTGCCAGCATAGACAGGGGGCGCACAGATACGCAGTATTTT.